The 12 T cell receptor beta chains below were found in one sample sequenced in a study of cytomegalovirus exposure and HLA in healthy donors. Primers: 60 Vbeta forward and 13 Jbeta reverse. Using immunoSEQ multiplex PCR, the repertoire was profiled, and TCRdb retains in-frame clones only, with some absent. The sample carries over 150,000 clones, approximately 80% recorded once. The sequenced sample consisted of PBMCs. These receptors came from a man aged 30 to 45 in good health and CMV-seropositive.

The chain employs TRBV27 and TRBJ1-1; no reliable D call. The V end was cut by 8 bases, the J end by 1 base, with 5 bases between. This CDR3 has 11 residues. CDR1 is MNHEY, CDR2 SMNVEV, per germline (reference sequence). CDR3 in DNA: TGTGCCAGCTACACGAACACTGAAGCTTTCTTT. Its protein product is CASYTNTEAFF.

A single count supports this clone. The chain carries TRBV27 and TRBJ2-1, with TRBD1 as a possible D gene (5 bases). CDR3 length: 14 amino acids. The V gene's germline CDR1 is MNHEY and CDR2 SMNVEV (reference sequence). Trimming cost V 5 bases and J 5 bases, with 13 bases left between them. CDR3 sequence reads: CASSLTDTNNEQFF. Written as DNA, the CDR3 is TGTGCCAGCAGTCTGACAGATACCAACAATGAGCAGTTCTTC.

The chain couples TRBV27 to TRBJ1-5; the match to TRBD1 covers 9 bases. Germline V gives CDR1 MNHEY, CDR2 SMNVEV (reference sequence). The J segment lost 6 bases and the V segment lost 5 bases, leaving 11 bases of the junction unmatched. The CDR3 spans 16 residues. CDR3 coding DNA: TGTGCCAGCAGTACTAAGGACAGGGGAAGAGGTCAGCCCCAGCATTTT. It is translated as CASSTKDRGRGQPQHF.

This chain joins TRBV7-2 and TRBJ2-7; tentative D call: TRBD2 (5 bases). Looked up from germline, CDR1 is SGHTA and CDR2 is FQGNSA. The length of the CDR3 is 13 residues. The germline V and J ends were trimmed by 5 bases and 1 base, with 9 bases remaining between them. The CDR3: CASSPPGSYEQYF. CDR3 nucleotide sequence: TGTGCCAGCAGCCCTCCGGGATCCTACGAGCAGTACTTC. Looking up the rest from reference TRBV7-2 and TRBJ2-7 gives the full variable domain: GAGVSQSPSNKVTEKGKDVELRCDPISGHTALYWYRQSLGQGLEFLIYFQGNSAPDKSGLPSDRFSAERTGGSVSTLTIQRTQQEDSAVYLCASSPPGSYEQYFGPGTRLTVT.

This chain links TRBV4-1 with TRBJ2-7; the match to TRBD1 covers 12 bases. This CDR3 region has 15 residues. V was pared by 2 bases and J by 9 bases, with 8 bases of the junction left unmatched. Germline CDR1 reads MGHRA; CDR2 reads YSYEKL. The CDR3 region is CASSQRDRGPDGQYF. The CDR3 bases are TGCGCCAGCAGCCAACGGGACAGGGGGCCCGATGGGCAGTACTTC.

V gene TRBV6-6 combines with J gene TRBJ1-1; 8 bases match TRBD1. Looked up from germline, CDR1 is MNHNY and CDR2 is SVGAGI (reference sequence). Trimming removed 6 bases from V and 0 bases from J; junction bases left unmatched: 6. CDR3 size: 15 residues. Here the CDR3 reads CASRYGQGMNTEAFF. The DNA of the CDR3 is TGTGCCAGCAGGTACGGACAGGGAATGAACACTGAAGCTTTCTTT.

With regard to this clone: One end of the junction fails to match germline, which may point to a read error. The sample carries other DNA sequences with the same CDR3. V is TRBV6-5 and J is TRBJ2-2; D unclear. The CDR3 contains 15 residues. Germline CDR1 is MNHEY and CDR2 is SVGAGI. This CDR3 is CASSYLRQNTGELFF. CDR3 DNA sequence: TGTGCTAGCAGTTACTTACGACAGAACACCGGGGAGCTGTTTTTT.

The chain carries TRBV6-6 and TRBJ2-7; TRBD1 matches at 10 bases. Germline V gene sequence: CDR1 MNHNY, CDR2 SVGAGI (reference sequence). This CDR3 spans 13 amino acids. The J segment lost 3 bases and the V segment lost 6 bases, leaving 2 bases of the junction unmatched. CDR3 sequence (DNA): TGTGCCAGCAGAGGGACAGGGGACTACGAGCAGTACTTC. Encoded protein: CASRGTGDYEQYF.

The chain joins TRBV4-2 to TRBJ2-3; 8 nucleotides agree with TRBD2. Germline V gives CDR1 LGHNA, CDR2 YNFKEQ. This CDR3 region has 17 residues. V shed 0 bases and J 2 bases; nucleotides not matched to a gene: 7. The CDR3 DNA follows: TGTGCCAGCAGCCAAGAACCGAGCGGGAGTTTCACAGATACGCAGTATTTT. It is translated as CASSQEPSGSFTDTQYF.

V gene TRBV15 combines with J gene TRBJ2-7; D is possibly TRBD1 (6 bases). V was trimmed by 4 bases and J by 7 bases, leaving 17 bases between them. The germline V gene encodes CDR1 LNHNV and CDR2 YYDKDF (reference sequence). The CDR3 contains 14 residues. CDR3 DNA sequence: TGTGCCACCAGCAAGGCGGTAGGGGGAAGGGAGCAGTACTTC. Translation gives CATSKAVGGREQYF.

This chain links TRBV30 with TRBJ2-5; 7 nucleotides agree with TRBD2. The CDR3 totals 14 residues. V trimming: 5 bases; J trimming: 3 bases; junction bases outside the gene matches: 9. Germline assignment: CDR1 GTSNPN and CDR2 SVGIG (reference sequence). The CDR3 DNA is TGTGCCTGGGGCCCTGGGCTAGCGGAAGAGACCCAGTACTTC. Translation: CAWGPGLAEETQYF.

The V and J genes are TRBV27 and TRBJ2-3; TRBD2 matches 12 bases. Germline V gene sequence: CDR1 MNHEY, CDR2 SMNVEV (reference sequence). The V gene end was trimmed by 10 bases and the J gene end by 5 bases; junction bases not matched to a gene: 7. CDR3 length: 14 amino acids. The CDR3 DNA is TGTGCCATACGCCCGGGACTAGCGGGAGATACGCAGTATTTT. Amino acid sequence: CAIRPGLAGDTQYF.